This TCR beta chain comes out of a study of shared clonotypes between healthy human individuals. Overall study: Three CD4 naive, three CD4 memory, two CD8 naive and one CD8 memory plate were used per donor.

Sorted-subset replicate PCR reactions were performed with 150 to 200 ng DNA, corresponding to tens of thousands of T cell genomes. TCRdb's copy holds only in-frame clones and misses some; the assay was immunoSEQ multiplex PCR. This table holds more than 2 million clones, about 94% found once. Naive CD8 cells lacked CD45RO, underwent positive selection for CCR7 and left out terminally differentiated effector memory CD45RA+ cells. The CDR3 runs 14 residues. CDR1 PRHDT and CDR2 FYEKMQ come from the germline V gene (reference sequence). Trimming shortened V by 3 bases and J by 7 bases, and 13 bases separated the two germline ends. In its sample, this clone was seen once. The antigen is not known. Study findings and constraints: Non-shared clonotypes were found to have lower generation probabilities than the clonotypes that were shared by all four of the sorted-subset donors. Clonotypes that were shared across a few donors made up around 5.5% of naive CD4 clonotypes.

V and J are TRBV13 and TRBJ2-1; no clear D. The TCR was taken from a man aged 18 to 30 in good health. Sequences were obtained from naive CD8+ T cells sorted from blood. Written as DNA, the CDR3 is TGTGCCAGCAGCTTTGGCAGTCCCATGAATGAGCAGTTCTTC. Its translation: CASSFGSPMNEQFF.